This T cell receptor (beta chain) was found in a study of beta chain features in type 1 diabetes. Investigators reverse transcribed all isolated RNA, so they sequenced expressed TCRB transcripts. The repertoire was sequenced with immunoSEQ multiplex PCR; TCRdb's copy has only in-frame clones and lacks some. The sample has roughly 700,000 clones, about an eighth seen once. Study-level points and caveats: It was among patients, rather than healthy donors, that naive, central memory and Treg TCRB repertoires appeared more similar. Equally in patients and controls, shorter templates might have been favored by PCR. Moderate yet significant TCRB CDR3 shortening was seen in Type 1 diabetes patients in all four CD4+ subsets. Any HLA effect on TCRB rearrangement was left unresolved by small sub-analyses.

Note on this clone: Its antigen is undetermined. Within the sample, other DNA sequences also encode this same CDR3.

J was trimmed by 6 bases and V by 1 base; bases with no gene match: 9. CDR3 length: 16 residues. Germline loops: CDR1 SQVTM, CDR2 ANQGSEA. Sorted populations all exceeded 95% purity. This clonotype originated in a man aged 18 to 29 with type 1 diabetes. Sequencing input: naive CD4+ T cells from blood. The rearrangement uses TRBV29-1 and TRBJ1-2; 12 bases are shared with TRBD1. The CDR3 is CSVEGGTGGYLNGYTF. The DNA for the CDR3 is TGCAGCGTTGAAGGGGGGACAGGGGGCTACCTTAATGGCTACACCTTC.